The following is a T cell receptor (beta chain) sequence with its context. Its antigen is as yet unknown. The data derive from a study of cytomegalovirus exposure and HLA in healthy donors. At the level of the study: Earlier sequencing of 150 million to 200 million T cells yielded nearly 120 million unique TCR beta sequences. Study-level findings and limits: The study flagged some 170 TCR beta chains as cytomegalovirus-associated.

The CDR3 length is 16 residues. V was pared by 0 bases and J by 3 bases, with 5 bases of the junction left unmatched. Germline values: CDR1 SGHDT, CDR2 YYEEEE. The PCR was carried out with 60 Vbeta primers and 13 Jbeta primers. The data were produced by immunoSEQ multiplex PCR, yet TCRdb's version contains in-frame clones alone and is incomplete. The sample has more than 150,000 clones, 70% to 80% seen once. The sequenced sample consisted of PBMCs. The origin of this receptor is a man between 18 and 29 years old in good health and CMV-seronegative. The chain is built from TRBV5-6 and TRBJ2-1; 8 positions agree with TRBD2. The CDR3 sequence is CASSLGKRGLYNEQFF. The CDR3 DNA reads TGTGCCAGCAGCTTGGGAAAGCGGGGGCTCTACAATGAGCAGTTCTTC.